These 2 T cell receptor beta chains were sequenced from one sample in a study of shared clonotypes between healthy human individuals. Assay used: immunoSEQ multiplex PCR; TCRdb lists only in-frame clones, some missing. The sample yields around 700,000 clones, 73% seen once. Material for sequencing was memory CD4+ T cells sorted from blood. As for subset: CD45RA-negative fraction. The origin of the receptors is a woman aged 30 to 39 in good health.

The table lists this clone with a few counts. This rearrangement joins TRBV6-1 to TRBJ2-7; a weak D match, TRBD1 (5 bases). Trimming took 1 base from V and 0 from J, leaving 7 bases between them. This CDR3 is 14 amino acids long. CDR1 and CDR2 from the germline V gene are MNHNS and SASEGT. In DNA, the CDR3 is TGTGCCAGCAGTGAAGGAGACAGCTCCTACGAGCAGTACTTC. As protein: CASSEGDSSYEQYF.

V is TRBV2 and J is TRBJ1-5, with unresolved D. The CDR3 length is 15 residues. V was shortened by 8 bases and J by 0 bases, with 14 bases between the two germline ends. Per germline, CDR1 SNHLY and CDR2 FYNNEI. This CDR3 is CASRLTSNSNQPQHF. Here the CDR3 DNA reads TGTGCCAGCCGGCTGACATCGAATAGCAATCAGCCCCAGCATTTT.